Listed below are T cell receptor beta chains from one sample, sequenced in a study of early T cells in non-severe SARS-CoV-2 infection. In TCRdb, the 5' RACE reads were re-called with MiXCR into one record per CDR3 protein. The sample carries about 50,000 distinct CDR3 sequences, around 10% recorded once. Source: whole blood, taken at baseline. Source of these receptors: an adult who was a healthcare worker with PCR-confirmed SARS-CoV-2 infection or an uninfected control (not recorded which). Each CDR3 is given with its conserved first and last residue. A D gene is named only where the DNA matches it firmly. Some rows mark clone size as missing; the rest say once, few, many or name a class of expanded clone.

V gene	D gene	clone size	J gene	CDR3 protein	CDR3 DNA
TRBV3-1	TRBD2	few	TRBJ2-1	CASSRTLAGGSYNEQFF	TGTGCCAGCAGCCGGACTCTAGCGGGAGGCTCCTACAATGAGCAGTTCTTC
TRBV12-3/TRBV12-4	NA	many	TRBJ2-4	CASSSRGLGRSDIQYF	TGTGCCAGCAGTTCCCGCGGCTTAGGGAGGTCCGACATTCAGTACTTC
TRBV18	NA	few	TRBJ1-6	CASSLERGADSPLHF	TGTGCCAGCTCACTAGAGCGAGGGGCGGATTCACCCCTCCACTTT
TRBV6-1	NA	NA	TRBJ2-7	CASSRGPYEQYF	TGTGCCAGCAGTCGTGGACCCTACGAGCAGTACTTC
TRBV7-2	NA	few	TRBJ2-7	CASSRGRGNYEQYF	TGTGCCAGCAGCCGGGGACGCGGGAACTACGAGCAGTACTTC
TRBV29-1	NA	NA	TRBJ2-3	CSVEWRTSGDTQYF	TGCAGCGTTGAATGGAGGACCTCCGGAGATACGCAGTATTTT
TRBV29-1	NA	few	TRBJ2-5	CSVVRYRETQYF	TGCAGCGTTGTTAGGTATCGGGAGACCCAGTACTTC
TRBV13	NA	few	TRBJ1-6	CASSLVGGSPLHF	TGTGCCAGCAGCTTAGTGGGGGGTTCACCCCTCCACTTT
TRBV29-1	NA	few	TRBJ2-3	CSVDVRGDTQYF	TGCAGCGTCGATGTACGGGGAGATACGCAGTATTTT
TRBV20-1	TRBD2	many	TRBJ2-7	CSAWASGFLSYEQYF	TGCAGCGCCTGGGCTAGCGGGTTTCTCTCCTACGAGCAGTACTTC
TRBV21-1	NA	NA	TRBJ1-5	CASSPRLTRNQPQHF	TGTGCCAGCAGCCCGCGCCTGACACGCAATCAGCCCCAGCATTTT
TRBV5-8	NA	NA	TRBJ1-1	CASSFAGTSSFF	TGTGCCAGCAGCTTCGCTGGGACCTCCTCTTTCTTT
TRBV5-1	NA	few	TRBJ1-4	CASSFSGTTNEKLFF	TGCGCCAGCAGCTTCTCCGGGACAACTAATGAAAAACTGTTTTTT
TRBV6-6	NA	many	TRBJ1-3	CASSYSLGTGNTIYF	TGTGCCAGCAGTTACTCATTGGGGACAGGAAACACCATATATTTT
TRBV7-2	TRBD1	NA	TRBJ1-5	CASSFGTVNQPQHF	TGTGCCAGCAGCTTTGGGACAGTCAATCAGCCCCAGCATTTT
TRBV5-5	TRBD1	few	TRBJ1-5	CASSLWQGVQPQHF	TGTGCCAGCAGCTTGTGGCAGGGGGTGCAGCCCCAGCATTTT
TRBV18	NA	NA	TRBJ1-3	CASSPAGNTIYF	TGTGCCAGCTCACCCGCGGGAAACACCATATATTTT
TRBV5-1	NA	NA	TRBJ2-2	CASSHDSRGELFF	TGCGCCAGCAGCCACGACAGCCGGGGGGAGCTGTTTTTT
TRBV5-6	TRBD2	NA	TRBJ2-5	CASSSGLAGGKETQYF	TGTGCCAGCAGCTCCGGACTAGCGGGAGGGAAAGAGACCCAGTACTTC
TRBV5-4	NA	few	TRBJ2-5	CASTGQRQETQYF	TGTGCCAGCACCGGACAGAGGCAAGAGACCCAGTACTTC
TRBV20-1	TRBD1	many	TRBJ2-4	CSASDLFRDSKNIQYF	TGCAGTGCCTCTGACCTTTTCCGGGACAGCAAAAACATTCAGTACTTC
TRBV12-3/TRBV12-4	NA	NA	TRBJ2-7	CASSLQGKPYEQYF	TGTGCCAGCAGTCTCCAGGGGAAACCCTACGAGCAGTACTTC
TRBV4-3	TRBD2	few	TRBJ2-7	CASSQDGTNYEQYF	TGCGCCAGCAGCCAAGACGGGACTAACTACGAGCAGTACTTC
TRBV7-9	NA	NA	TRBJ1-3	CASSLDSLSGNTIYF	TGTGCCAGCAGCCTCGACAGCCTCTCTGGAAACACCATATATTTT
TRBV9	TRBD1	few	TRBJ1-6	CASSPDRDYNSPLHF	TGTGCCAGCAGCCCAGACAGGGACTATAATTCACCCCTCCACTTT
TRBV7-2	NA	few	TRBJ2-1	CASSPIYNEQFF	TGTGCCAGCAGCCCCATTTACAATGAGCAGTTCTTC
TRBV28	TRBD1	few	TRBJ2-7	CASRRGGASYEQYF	TGTGCCAGCAGGAGAGGGGGCGCATCCTACGAGCAGTACTTC